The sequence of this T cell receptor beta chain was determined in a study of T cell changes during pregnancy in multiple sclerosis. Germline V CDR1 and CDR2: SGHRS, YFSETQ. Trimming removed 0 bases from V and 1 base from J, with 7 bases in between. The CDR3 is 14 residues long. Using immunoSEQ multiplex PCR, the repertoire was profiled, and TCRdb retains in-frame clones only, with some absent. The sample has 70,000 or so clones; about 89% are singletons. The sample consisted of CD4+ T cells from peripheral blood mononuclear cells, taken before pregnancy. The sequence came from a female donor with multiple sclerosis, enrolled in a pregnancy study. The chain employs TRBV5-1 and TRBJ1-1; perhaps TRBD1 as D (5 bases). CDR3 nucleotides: TGCGCCAGCAGCTTGGACAGGCCGAACACTGAAGCTTTCTTT. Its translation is CASSLDRPNTEAFF.